One sample yielded the 22 T cell receptor beta chains listed below, sequenced in a study of cytomegalovirus exposure and HLA in healthy donors (dated by TCRdb to about 2017). The receptor library was made with the immunoSEQ multiplex PCR assay. A mixture of 60 forward primers for TCR Vbeta segments and 13 reverse primers for TCR Jbeta segments was used in the multiplex PCR. Drawn from immuneACCESS, this table holds only the in-frame rearrangements with V and J called that TCRdb kept. Clones are partly lost; checked studies trace under half to an unresolved V gene and leave the rest unexplained. The sample records 150,000 to 200,000 clones, around four fifths of which are singletons. The ten top clones hold approximately 1% of the sample. The specimen sequenced was PBMCs. The receptor set was obtained from a girl aged 2-10 years in good health and CMV-seropositive.

The CDR3 is CASSASTRANTEAFF. The CDR3 coding sequence is TGTGCCAGTAGTGCCTCGACCAGGGCGAACACTGAAGCTTTCTTT. V usage is TRBV19 and J usage is TRBJ1-1; possibly TRBD1 for D (5 bases). Trimming pared 5 bases from V and 1 base from J, leaving 14 bases between. From germline, CDR1 is LNHDA and CDR2 SQIVND (reference sequence). This CDR3 spans 15 amino acids.

The V gene is TRBV10-3, the J gene TRBJ1-4, with no clear D. The CDR3 has 12 residues. Germline V gene sequence: CDR1 ENHRY, CDR2 SYGVKD. The V gene lost 2 bases and the J gene lost 8 bases, with 6 bases spanning the gap. This CDR3 is CAISEEAEKLFF. The CDR3 nucleotides read TGTGCCATCAGTGAGGAGGCGGAAAAACTGTTTTTT.

The CDR3 is CASSLVAGNGELFF. CDR3 in DNA: TGTGCCAGCAGCTTAGTAGCCGGAAACGGGGAGCTGTTTTTT. The chain links TRBV7-2 to TRBJ2-2; D is undetermined. V gave up 1 base and J gave up 7 bases, with 10 bases separating them. The CDR3 runs to 14 residues. Germline loops: CDR1 SGHTA, CDR2 FQGNSA.

The chain has TRBV5-1 and TRBJ1-2, with a tentative D call TRBD1 (6 bases). Germline V gives CDR1 SGHRS, CDR2 YFSETQ. This CDR3 is built from 14 residues. V was trimmed by 1 base and J by 4 bases, leaving 11 bases between them. This CDR3 reads CASSLTGRPYGYTF. As DNA, the CDR3 is TGCGCCAGCAGCTTGACAGGGCGACCCTATGGCTACACCTTC.

V gene TRBV11-2 combines with J gene TRBJ2-3; possible D gene TRBD1, 6 bases. From germline, CDR1 is SGHAT and CDR2 FQNNGV. The length of the CDR3 is 14 residues. V dropped 5 bases and J dropped 2 bases, with 11 bases sitting between them. The CDR3 is CASSRDTLTDTQYF. The CDR3 nucleotides are TGTGCCAGCAGCCGGGACACCCTCACAGATACGCAGTATTTT.

This clone ranks as medium-sized. The DNA of the CDR3 is TGTGCCAGCAGCCGCACACTAGCGGGACAATCCCGCGATGAGCAGTTCTTC. Translating it yields CASSRTLAGQSRDEQFF. V gene TRBV11-3 combines with J gene TRBJ2-1, with 10 bases aligning to TRBD2. This CDR3 is 17 amino acids long. The ends lost 5 bases at V and 8 bases at J; junction bases unmatched: 15. Germline V CDR1 and CDR2: SGHNT, YENEEA.

This chain links TRBV30 with TRBJ2-5; D gene ambiguous. In germline, CDR1 is GTSNPN, CDR2 SVGIG (reference sequence). This CDR3 has 12 residues. Trimming took 5 bases from V and 5 from J, leaving 12 bases between them. CDR3 sequence reads: CAWGSYRETQYF. The CDR3 coding sequence is TGTGCCTGGGGTTCCTATCGGGAGACCCAGTACTTC.

CDR3 in amino acids: CASSDGQADYNEQFF. CDR3 DNA sequence: TGTGCCAGCAGTGACGGACAGGCCGACTACAATGAGCAGTTCTTC. The chain couples TRBV6-4 to TRBJ2-1; 7 bases are shared with TRBD1. Trimming cost V 2 bases and J 3 bases; bases outside gene matches: 4. This CDR3 is 15 amino acids long. Per germline, CDR1 MRHNA and CDR2 SNTAGT.

The V gene is TRBV2, the J gene TRBJ2-3; 7 nucleotides match TRBD2. The CDR3 loop spans 16 amino acids. The trim removed 6 bases at V and 0 bases at J, leaving 9 bases unmatched. Germline CDR1 and CDR2: SNHLY and FYNNEI. The CDR3 loop is CASSLRGRESTDTQYF. The CDR3 coding sequence is TGTGCCAGCAGCCTCCGCGGGCGGGAGAGCACAGATACGCAGTATTTT.

The chain carries TRBV7-3 and TRBJ2-5; D might be TRBD2 (6 bases). Germline CDR1 SGHTA, CDR2 FQGTGA. The ends were cut back, 3 bases at V and 2 bases at J, with 13 bases in the middle. This CDR3 spans 15 amino acids. The CDR3 spells CASSLRGFQQETQYF. CDR3 sequence (DNA): TGTGCCAGCAGCTTGCGGGGTTTTCAGCAAGAGACCCAGTACTTC.

The chain has TRBV7-8 and TRBJ2-7, with 10 bases fitting TRBD2. There are 15 residues in the CDR3. The germline CDR1 and CDR2 sequences are SGHVS and FQNEAQ. V gave up 1 base and J gave up 5 bases; unmatched junction bases: 5. The CDR3 loop is CASSLGASGSHEQYF. The CDR3 nucleotides read TGTGCCAGCAGCTTAGGCGCTAGCGGGAGCCACGAGCAGTACTTC.

CDR3 coding DNA: TGTGCCAGCAGTGGCTGCGGGCCCGCAGCTTTCTTT. This sequence encodes CASSGCGPAAFF. V usage is TRBV2 and J usage is TRBJ1-1, with D unclear. V gave up 4 bases and J gave up 10 bases, with 13 bases separating them. Germline V gene sequence: CDR1 SNHLY, CDR2 FYNNEI. The CDR3 runs 12 residues. The full variable domain, completed using reference TRBV2 and TRBJ1-1, is EPEVTQTPSHQVTQMGQEVILRCVPISNHLYFYWYRQILGQKVEFLVSFYNNEISEKSEIFDDQFSVERPDGSNFTLKIRSTKLEDSAMYFCASSGCGPAAFFGQGTRLTVV.

The rearrangement links TRBV7-9 to TRBJ2-2, with 7 positions matching TRBD2. CDR1 is SEHNR, CDR2 FQNEAQ, per germline (reference sequence). The CDR3 has 15 residues. The V segment lost 1 base and the J segment 4 bases; nucleotides outside the gene matches: 3. The CDR3 DNA is TGTGCCAGCAGCTTAGTCTGGGAGGGCACCGGGGAGCTGTTTTTT. Its protein product is CASSLVWEGTGELFF.

The rearrangement links TRBV28 to TRBJ1-5; possible D gene TRBD1, 5 bases. Between the trimmed V and J ends, which lost 6 bases and 9 bases, there was a span of 15 bases. Germline V gene data show CDR1 as MDHEN and CDR2 as SYDVKM. The CDR3 has 13 residues. The CDR3 DNA reads as TGTGCCAGCAGAAGAACGCCAGGGTGGCCCCAGCATTTT. This encodes CASRRTPGWPQHF. The variable domain in full, with the rest retrieved from reference TRBV28 and TRBJ1-5, is DVKVTQSSRYLVKRTGEKVFLECVQDMDHENMFWYRQDPGLGLRLIYFSYDVKMKEKGDIPEGYSVSREKKERFSLILESASTNQTSMYLCASRRTPGWPQHFGDGTRLSIL.

The chain recombines TRBV12-5 with TRBJ1-1; a weak D match, TRBD1 (5 bases). Between the trimmed V and J ends, which lost 7 bases and 6 bases, there was a span of 33 bases. From germline, CDR1 is LGHNT and CDR2 FRNRAP. The CDR3 has 19 residues. The CDR3 DNA sequence: TGTGCTAGTGTGGGCCTATACCAAACAGACTTTAGGGGTAAGGCTGAAGCTTTCTTT. Encoded protein: CASVGLYQTDFRGKAEAFF. Filled out from reference TRBV12-5 and TRBJ1-1, the complete variable domain reads DARVTQTPRHKVTEMGQEVTMRCQPILGHNTVFWYRQTMMQGLELLAYFRNRAPLDDSGMPKDRFSAEMPDATLATLKIQPSEPRDSAVYFCASVGLYQTDFRGKAEAFFGQGTRLTVV.

The chain combines TRBV9 with TRBJ1-1; D not resolved. The germline V gene encodes CDR1 SGDLS and CDR2 YYNGEE. V lost 4 bases, J lost 0 bases, and 16 bases lay in between. The CDR3 has 16 amino acids. In DNA, the CDR3 is TGTGCCAGCAGCCCGCACGGAACAGTAGTGAACACTGAAGCTTTCTTT. Translation gives CASSPHGTVVNTEAFF.

Points on this clone: A junction boundary mismatches the germline segment, possibly from a read error. The chain couples TRBV7-9 to TRBJ1-5; D remains ambiguous. Germline V lookup: CDR1 SEHNR, CDR2 FQNEAQ (reference sequence). The CDR3 sequence is 12 residues long. The chain's CDR3 is CSSSISDQPQHF. CDR3 DNA: TGTTCCAGCAGCATCAGTGATCAGCCCCAGCATTTT.

The chain couples TRBV6-5 to TRBJ2-2, with unresolved D. Germline CDR1 reads MNHEY; CDR2 reads SVGAGI. The CDR3 consists of 11 residues. V was shortened by 8 bases and J by 6 bases, with 7 bases between the two germline ends. CDR3 loop: CASGRAGELFF. CDR3 bases: TGTGCCAGCGGGCGAGCCGGGGAGCTGTTTTTT.

The chain links TRBV11-2 to TRBJ2-1; 7 bases match TRBD2. Trimming at V came to 1 base and at J to 6 bases, leaving 6 bases not matched to a gene. Germline CDR1 is SGHAT and CDR2 is FQNNGV. This CDR3 contains 15 residues. DNA for the CDR3: TGTGCCAGCAGCTTAGGTTCCGGGACTATCAATGAGCAGTTCTTC. Protein: CASSLGSGTINEQFF.

The CDR3 DNA is TGCAGCGCAGACATCGGGAGGGTTAATTCACCCCTCCACTTT. It encodes CSADIGRVNSPLHF. J is TRBJ1-6 and V is TRBV29-1, with D unclear. Trimming shortened V by 7 bases and J by 6 bases, and 16 bases separated the two germline ends. The length of the CDR3 is 14 residues. Per the germline V gene, CDR1 is SQVTM and CDR2 is ANQGSEA.

The chain recombines TRBV13 with TRBJ1-1, with 10 bases lining up with TRBD1. The germline gives CDR1 PRHDT, CDR2 FYEKMQ (reference sequence). V lost 5 bases and J lost 5; bases outside the gene matches: 8. The CDR3 loop spans 15 amino acids. CDR3 amino acids: CASSAAGQGKTEAFF. CDR3 nucleotides: TGTGCCAGCAGCGCGGCGGGACAGGGGAAGACTGAAGCTTTCTTT.

The rearrangement joins TRBV7-2 to TRBJ2-1; D is perhaps TRBD2 (5 bases). Germline CDR1 is SGHTA and CDR2 is FQGNSA. The CDR3 covers 13 residues. Deletions cut 5 bases from V and 8 bases from J, with 13 bases between. The CDR3 bases are TGTGCCAGCAGCCTAGGGAGTCGGGATGAGCAGTTCTTC. Amino acid sequence: CASSLGSRDEQFF. The whole variable domain, filled in from reference TRBV7-2 and TRBJ2-1, reads GAGVSQSPSNKVTEKGKDVELRCDPISGHTALYWYRQSLGQGLEFLIYFQGNSAPDKSGLPSDRFSAERTGGSVSTLTIQRTQQEDSAVYLCASSLGSRDEQFFGPGTRLTVL.